The next 28 T cell receptor beta chains were all read from a single sample in a study of blood T cell repertoires in COVID-19. The repertoire was sequenced with immunoSEQ multiplex PCR; TCRdb's copy has only in-frame clones and lacks some. The table has about 160,000 clones, roughly 83% seen once. Source material: peripheral blood. The receptors originated from a woman older than 75 with active or convalescent COVID-19.

This clone has a handful of counts. V gene TRBV27 combines with J gene TRBJ2-7, with 11 positions matching TRBD1. Germline CDR1 reads MNHEY; CDR2 reads SMNVEV (reference sequence). The CDR3 is 15 amino acids. Trimming took 4 bases from V and 9 from J; bases not matched to a gene: 11. The CDR3 loop reads CASSSRDRGRNRQYF. CDR3 sequence (DNA): TGTGCCAGCAGTTCTCGGGACAGGGGGAGAAATAGGCAGTACTTC.

The genes are TRBV2 and TRBJ1-1; no firm D call. Trimming stripped 4 bases from V and 4 bases from J, with 10 bases between. Germline V gene sequence: CDR1 SNHLY, CDR2 FYNNEI. CDR3 size: 13 residues. CDR3 region: CASSGEGSTEAFF. CDR3 DNA sequence: TGTGCCAGCAGTGGGGAGGGTTCCACTGAAGCTTTCTTT. The complete variable domain, with remaining parts taken from reference TRBV2 and TRBJ1-1, reads EPEVTQTPSHQVTQMGQEVILRCVPISNHLYFYWYRQILGQKVEFLVSFYNNEISEKSEIFDDQFSVERPDGSNFTLKIRSTKLEDSAMYFCASSGEGSTEAFFGQGTRLTVV.

The chain links TRBV6-5 to TRBJ1-1; TRBD1 might be the D (6 bases). The CDR3 sequence is 15 residues long. V shed 5 bases and J shed 4 bases, with 17 bases lying between them. Germline-derived CDR1 and CDR2 are MNHEY and SVGAGI. Here the CDR3 DNA reads TGTGCCAGCAGTCGGCCGGGGGGGGGCGTCACTGAAGCTTTCTTT. Its translation is CASSRPGGGVTEAFF.

This rearrangement joins TRBV5-5 to TRBJ2-1; 12 bases match TRBD2. The CDR3 length is 18 residues. V lost 1 base, J lost 6 bases, and 11 bases stayed unmatched. Germline V gives CDR1 SGHKS, CDR2 YYEKEE (reference sequence). In DNA, the CDR3 is TGTGCCAGCAGCTTGAGGGTCAAAGGGACTAGCGGGTCCAATGAGCAGTTCTTC. As protein: CASSLRVKGTSGSNEQFF.

The chain uses TRBV12-5 and TRBJ2-6; 7 bases line up with TRBD1. The germline gives CDR1 LGHNT, CDR2 FRNRAP. The CDR3 spans 16 residues. The junction had 9 bases not matched to a gene; V was cut back by 6 bases and J by 4 bases. The CDR3 DNA is TGTGCTAGTGGGCCTGACAGGGTAGAGGGGGCCAACGTCCTGACTTTC. Protein: CASGPDRVEGANVLTF.

The V call is TRBV27, the J call TRBJ1-5; no clear D gene. CDR3 length: 12 residues. Germline V CDR1 and CDR2: MNHEY, SMNVEV (reference sequence). The ends were cut back, 2 bases at V and 8 bases at J, with 7 bases in the middle. CDR3 nucleotides: TGTGCCAGCAGTTTAATAGGAGAGCCCCAGCATTTT. Protein product: CASSLIGEPQHF.

The gene calls are TRBV10-1 and TRBJ2-5, with 8 bases lining up with TRBD1. CDR3 length: 14 amino acids. The V gene's germline CDR1 is WNHNN and CDR2 SYGVQD (reference sequence). V lost 8 bases, J lost 2 bases, and 7 bases stayed unmatched. The CDR3 DNA sequence: TGCGCCAGCCTACGGACAGGGAGTCAAGAGACCCAGTACTTC. This translates into CASLRTGSQETQYF.

This chain connects TRBV7-2 to TRBJ1-3; possibly TRBD1 for D (6 bases). Between the trimmed V and J ends, which lost 0 bases and 4 bases, there was a span of 10 bases. Germline V gene data show CDR1 as SGHTA and CDR2 as FQGNSA. The CDR3 has 15 amino acids. The CDR3 region has the DNA TGTGCCAGCAGCTTAGCTGGGACACCCGGAAACACCATATATTTT. Translating it yields CASSLAGTPGNTIYF.

The J gene is TRBJ2-2, the V gene TRBV9; 7 positions agree with TRBD2. V shed 4 bases and J 0 bases; nucleotides not matched to a gene: 6. The germline V gene has CDR1 SGDLS and CDR2 YYNGEE. The CDR3 spans 16 residues. CDR3 in DNA: TGTGCCAGCAGCCCCCGGGGGGTAACGAACACCGGGGAGCTGTTTTTT. It translates to CASSPRGVTNTGELFF.

Only a few counts were recorded for this clone. V and J are TRBV7-2 and TRBJ2-1; D call uncertain. CDR1 is SGHTA and CDR2 is FQGNSA in the germline V gene. Trimming pared 2 bases from V and 7 bases from J, leaving 9 bases between. This CDR3 region has 13 residues. The CDR3 DNA reads as TGTGCCAGCAGCTTACGTATCAGGAATGAGCAGTTCTTC. Amino acid sequence: CASSLRIRNEQFF.

The chain joins TRBV2 to TRBJ1-2, with D unresolved. The CDR3 is 14 residues long. Germline lookup yields CDR1 SNHLY and CDR2 FYNNEI. V was pared by 1 base and J by 7 bases, with 13 bases between. The CDR3: CASSEGETRGGYTF. The CDR3 nucleotides read TGTGCCAGCAGTGAAGGAGAGACCCGCGGTGGCTACACCTTC.

The V and J genes are TRBV6-5 and TRBJ1-4; TRBD1 might be the D (5 bases). Trimming cost V 0 bases and J 9 bases, with 11 bases left between them. CDR1 and CDR2 from the germline V gene are MNHEY and SVGAGI. This CDR3 spans 14 amino acids. The CDR3 reads CASSYSQGRKKLFF. The CDR3 DNA sequence: TGTGCCAGCAGTTACTCGCAGGGTAGAAAAAAACTGTTTTTT.

This clone was counted once. The chain joins TRBV7-6 to TRBJ2-5; 7 nucleotides align to TRBD1. Germline V gene sequence: CDR1 SGHVS, CDR2 FNYEAQ. This CDR3 is 15 amino acids long. With 5 bases clipped from V and 8 bases from J, the junction kept 14 bases outside the gene matches. CDR3 sequence: CASSAPYDRVTTQYF. The CDR3 DNA is TGTGCCAGCAGCGCCCCGTACGACAGGGTAACAACCCAGTACTTC.

V is TRBV9 and J is TRBJ1-3, with a weak D call TRBD1 (5 bases). The CDR3 is 14 amino acids. V dropped 2 bases and J dropped 2 bases, with 8 bases sitting between them. Germline V gives CDR1 SGDLS, CDR2 YYNGEE. The CDR3 is CASSVGGAGNTIYF. In nucleotides, the CDR3 is TGTGCCAGCAGCGTCGGGGGTGCTGGAAACACCATATATTTT.

The V and J genes are TRBV19 and TRBJ1-1; 8 nucleotides line up with TRBD1. Germline-derived CDR1 and CDR2 are LNHDA and SQIVND (reference sequence). V lost 4 bases and J lost 5; bases outside the gene matches: 3. This CDR3 region has 13 residues. In DNA, the CDR3 is TGTGCCAGTAGTAACAGGGGGAGGACTGAAGCTTTCTTT. This codes for CASSNRGRTEAFF.

The chain recombines TRBV19 with TRBJ1-1; a weak D match, TRBD1 (5 bases). Germline lookup yields CDR1 LNHDA and CDR2 SQIVND (reference sequence). This CDR3 has 15 residues. Deletions cut 1 base from V and 4 bases from J, with 13 bases between. The CDR3, as DNA: TGTGCCAGTAGTATAGGGGGGGGGACGAGCACTGAAGCTTTCTTT. Its translation is CASSIGGGTSTEAFF.

The chain employs TRBV29-1 and TRBJ2-3, with D possibly matching TRBD1 (5 bases). The V end was cut by 0 bases, the J end by 6 bases, with 13 bases between. The CDR3 length is 14 residues. Per germline, CDR1 SQVTM and CDR2 ANQGSEA. The CDR3 here is CSVEDGQGWDTQYF. The CDR3 DNA follows: TGCAGCGTTGAAGACGGGCAGGGATGGGATACGCAGTATTTT.

This clone has a handful of counts. V gene TRBV7-8 combines with J gene TRBJ2-7; D gene unclear. Deletions cut 4 bases from V and 3 bases from J, with 10 bases between. CDR1 and CDR2 from the germline V gene are SGHVS and FQNEAQ. This CDR3 has 13 amino acids. The CDR3 nucleotides read TGTGCCAGCAGCTCTTTGAGTGGCTACGAGCAGTACTTC. Translation: CASSSLSGYEQYF.

V gene TRBV4-1 combines with J gene TRBJ2-7, with D perhaps matching TRBD1 (5 bases). The germline V gene has CDR1 MGHRA and CDR2 YSYEKL. The CDR3 runs to 14 residues. V shed 0 bases and J shed 2 bases, with 8 bases lying between them. The CDR3 loop is CASSQDRGPYEQYF. The CDR3 DNA follows: TGCGCCAGCAGCCAAGATAGGGGTCCCTACGAGCAGTACTTC.

The rearrangement uses TRBV19 and TRBJ1-6; D perhaps matches TRBD1 (6 bases). Per the germline V gene, CDR1 is LNHDA and CDR2 is SQIVND (reference sequence). The CDR3 sequence is 16 residues long. With 6 bases removed from V and 7 bases from J, the gap between germline ends came to 19 bases. The CDR3 spells CASSQTPDRRNSPLHF. CDR3 nucleotides: TGTGCCAGTAGCCAAACTCCAGACAGGAGGAATTCACCCCTCCACTTT.

The chain combines TRBV7-9 with TRBJ1-4; 7 bases are a match to TRBD1. The CDR3 is made up of 16 amino acids. CDR1 SEHNR and CDR2 FQNEAQ come from the germline V gene (reference sequence). V shed 5 bases, J shed 8 bases, and the junction held 14 bases outside the gene matches. CDR3 in DNA: TGTGCCAGCAGCCAACGGGGGGGCGGGACAGCCGAAAAACTGTTTTTT. Its translation: CASSQRGGGTAEKLFF.

This chain uses TRBV19 with TRBJ1-1, with 8 nucleotides matching TRBD1. With 6 bases clipped from V and 5 bases from J, the junction kept 5 bases outside the gene matches. The CDR3 sequence is 13 residues long. Looked up from germline, CDR1 is LNHDA and CDR2 is SQIVND (reference sequence). CDR3 in DNA: TGTGCCAGTAGGGAACAGGGGGGGACTGAAGCTTTCTTT. Protein product: CASREQGGTEAFF.

The rearrangement uses TRBV4-3 and TRBJ2-7, with D maybe TRBD2 (6 bases). This CDR3 has 17 amino acids. V lost 0 bases, J lost 0 bases, and 15 bases lay in between. CDR1 and CDR2 (germline): LGHNA, YSLEER. This CDR3 is CASSQEFGGARSYEQYF. CDR3 sequence (DNA): TGCGCCAGCAGCCAAGAATTCGGCGGGGCCCGCTCCTACGAGCAGTACTTC.

J is TRBJ2-7 and V is TRBV19, with 8 bases matching TRBD1. V lost 4 bases, J lost 2 bases, and 4 bases stayed unmatched. Germline V gene sequence: CDR1 LNHDA, CDR2 SQIVND (reference sequence). This CDR3 contains 14 residues. CDR3 region: CASSRQGRTYEQYF. For the CDR3, the DNA is TGTGCCAGTAGTAGACAGGGGAGGACCTACGAGCAGTACTTC.

The rearrangement joins TRBV6-5 to TRBJ1-2; D perhaps matches TRBD1 (5 bases). Germline loops: CDR1 MNHEY, CDR2 SVGAGI. V lost 5 bases and J lost 7, with 14 bases in between. The CDR3 runs to 13 residues. CDR3 in amino acids: CASSPPGVGGYTF. Written as DNA, the CDR3 is TGTGCCAGCAGTCCTCCGGGGGTTGGTGGCTACACCTTC.

This chain links TRBV6-5 with TRBJ1-6, with TRBD1 as a possible D gene (5 bases). Germline CDR1 is MNHEY and CDR2 is SVGAGI. CDR3 size: 13 residues. V lost 2 bases to trimming and J lost 10 bases, with 9 bases between them. The CDR3 protein is CASSYRGESPLHF. In nucleotides, the CDR3 is TGTGCCAGCAGTTACCGGGGGGAATCACCCCTCCACTTT.

The rearrangement links TRBV7-9 to TRBJ2-1, with 8 bases that match TRBD2. Germline CDR1 reads SEHNR; CDR2 reads FQNEAQ (reference sequence). V lost 5 bases to trimming and J lost 6 bases; unmatched junction nucleotides: 15. The CDR3 loop spans 17 amino acids. CDR3 region: CASSIPPQAGAGNEQFF. The CDR3, as DNA: TGTGCCAGCAGCATCCCACCCCAAGCGGGGGCGGGCAATGAGCAGTTCTTC.

V is TRBV27 and J is TRBJ2-5; 10 nucleotides align to TRBD2. Germline trimming cut 2 bases from V and 5 bases from J; bases unmatched to any gene: 8. CDR1 is MNHEY, CDR2 SMNVEV, per germline (reference sequence). This CDR3 is built from 16 residues. The CDR3 reads CASSLLASGGRETQYF. The CDR3 region has the DNA TGTGCCAGCAGTTTACTGGCTAGCGGGGGTAGGGAGACCCAGTACTTC.